A single T cell receptor (beta chain) is shown here with its context. As originally analysed: Amplified reference gene primers provided the basis for estimating nucleated cell counts. Generated by immunoSEQ multiplex PCR, the TCRdb table keeps only in-frame clones and is missing some. For V, J and clone size, that table is used; D and trimming come from the DNA. The sample records tens of thousands of clones, roughly 79% being singletons. The data belong to a study of blood T cell repertoires in COVID-19. Looking at the study overall: Samples representing acute and convalescent COVID-19 were sourced from the United States, Italy and Spain.

The CDR3 contains 13 residues. Germline values: CDR1 SQVTM, CDR2 ANQGSEA. Deletions cut 4 bases from V and 4 bases from J, with 13 bases between. The chain has TRBV29-1 and TRBJ1-1; tentatively, D is TRBD1 (5 bases). The receptor was isolated from a woman between 55 and 75 years old with acute or convalescent COVID-19. Material for sequencing was peripheral blood. DNA for the CDR3: TGCAGCGTTGGGGGGGAATGGGGCACTGAAGCTTTCTTT. It encodes CSVGGEWGTEAFF.